This T cell receptor beta chain was found in a study of cytomegalovirus exposure and HLA in healthy donors. Study-wide results and limits: Cytomegalovirus status was reportedly diagnosed by the classifier with high sensitivity and specificity. The authors listed some 160 TCR beta chains as cytomegalovirus-associated. One later analysis, an examination of the approximately 130 validation repertoires, found that first-cohort TCR clusters tended to co-occur in them.

This CDR3 has 15 residues. Germline CDR1 reads MNHEY; CDR2 reads SVGAGI. The V gene end was trimmed by 0 bases and the J gene end by 5 bases; junction bases not matched to a gene: 4. The method was immunoSEQ multiplex PCR; TCRdb's version includes in-frame clones alone and lacks a portion of them. Among over 120,000 clones listed, roughly nine tenths were seen once. As concerns this clone: The antigen remains undetermined.

V is TRBV6-5 and J is TRBJ1-2, with 9 nucleotides matching TRBD1. The TCR originated in a woman aged 18 to 35 in good health and CMV-seropositive. Specimen: PBMCs. DNA of the CDR3: TGTGCCAGCAGTTACTCGACACAGGGGGCTTATGGCTACACCTTC. This sequence encodes CASSYSTQGAYGYTF.